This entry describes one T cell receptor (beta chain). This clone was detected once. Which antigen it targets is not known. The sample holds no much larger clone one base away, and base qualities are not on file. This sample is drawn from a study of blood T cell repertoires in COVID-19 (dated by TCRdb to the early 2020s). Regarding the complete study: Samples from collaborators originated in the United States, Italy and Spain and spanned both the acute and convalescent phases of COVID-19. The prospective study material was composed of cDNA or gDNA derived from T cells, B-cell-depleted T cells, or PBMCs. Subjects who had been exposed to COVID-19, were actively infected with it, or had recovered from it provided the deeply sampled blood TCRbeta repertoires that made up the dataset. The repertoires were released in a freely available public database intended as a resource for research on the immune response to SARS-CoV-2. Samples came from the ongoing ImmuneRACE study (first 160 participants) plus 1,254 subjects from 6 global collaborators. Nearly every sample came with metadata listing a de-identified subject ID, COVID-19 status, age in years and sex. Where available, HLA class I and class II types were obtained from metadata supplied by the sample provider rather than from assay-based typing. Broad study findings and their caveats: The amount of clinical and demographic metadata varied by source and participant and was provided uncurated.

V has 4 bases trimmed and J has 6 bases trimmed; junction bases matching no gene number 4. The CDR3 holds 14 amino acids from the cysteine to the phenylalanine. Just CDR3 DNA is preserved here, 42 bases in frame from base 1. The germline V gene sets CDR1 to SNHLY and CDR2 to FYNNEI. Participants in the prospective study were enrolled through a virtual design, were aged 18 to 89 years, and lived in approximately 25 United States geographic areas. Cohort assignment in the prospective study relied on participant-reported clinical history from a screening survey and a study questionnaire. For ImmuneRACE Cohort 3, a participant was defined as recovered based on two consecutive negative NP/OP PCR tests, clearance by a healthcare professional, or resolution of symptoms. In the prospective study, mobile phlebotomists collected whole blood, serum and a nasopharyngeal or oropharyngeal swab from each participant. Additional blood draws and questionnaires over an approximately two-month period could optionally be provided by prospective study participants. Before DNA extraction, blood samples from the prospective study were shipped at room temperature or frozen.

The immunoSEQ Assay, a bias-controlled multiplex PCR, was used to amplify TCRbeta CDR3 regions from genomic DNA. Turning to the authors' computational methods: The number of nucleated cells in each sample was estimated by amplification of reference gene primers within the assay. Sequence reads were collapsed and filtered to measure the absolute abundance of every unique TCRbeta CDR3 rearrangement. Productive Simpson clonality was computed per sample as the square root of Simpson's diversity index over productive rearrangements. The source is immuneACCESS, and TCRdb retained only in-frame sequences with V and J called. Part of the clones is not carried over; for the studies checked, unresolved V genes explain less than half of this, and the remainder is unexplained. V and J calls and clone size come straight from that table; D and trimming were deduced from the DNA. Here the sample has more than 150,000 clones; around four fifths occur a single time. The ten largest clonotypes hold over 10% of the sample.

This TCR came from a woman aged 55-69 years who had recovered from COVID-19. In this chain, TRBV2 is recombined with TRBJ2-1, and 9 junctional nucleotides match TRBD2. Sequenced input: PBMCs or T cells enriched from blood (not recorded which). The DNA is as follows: TGTGCCAGCAGTGTCCTAGCGGGGCCCAATGAGCAGTTCTTC. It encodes CASSVLAGPNEQFF.